The 6 T cell receptor beta chains below all came from one sample that was sequenced in a study of cytomegalovirus exposure and HLA in healthy donors. Clones were read by immunoSEQ multiplex PCR, and TCRdb kept only the in-frame ones, dropping some. The sample comprises about 82,000 clones, about 92% of which are singletons, and approximately 0.7% rests with the top ten. Sequencing was performed on PBMCs. The receptors derive from a young man in good health and CMV-seronegative.

This chain links TRBV4-3 with TRBJ1-4; D may be TRBD1 (6 bases). This CDR3 comprises 15 residues. The V end was cut by 4 bases, the J end by 4 bases, with 13 bases between. CDR1 and CDR2 from the germline V gene are LGHNA and YSLEER. CDR3 DNA sequence: TGCGCCAGCAGCCGAGACAGGTTCGTTAATGAAAAACTGTTTTTT. Translating gives CASSRDRFVNEKLFF.

The count of this clone is one. The genes are TRBV7-6 and TRBJ1-1, with a weak D call TRBD1 (5 bases). This CDR3 is built from 15 residues. Trimming shortened V by 5 bases and J by 0 bases, and 13 bases separated the two germline ends. Germline V gene lookup returns CDR1 SGHVS and CDR2 FNYEAQ. The CDR3 here is CASSGRVGVNTEAFF. CDR3 DNA: TGTGCCAGCAGCGGTCGTGTAGGGGTGAACACTGAAGCTTTCTTT.

V and J are TRBV11-2 and TRBJ2-7; 9 bases match TRBD1. The germline CDR1 and CDR2 sequences are SGHAT and FQNNGV. There are 15 residues in the CDR3. Trimming at V came to 3 bases and at J to 7 bases, leaving 10 bases not matched to a gene. The CDR3 loop reads CASSFGTGGFGEQYF. The CDR3 nucleotides are TGTGCCAGCAGCTTCGGTACAGGGGGCTTTGGGGAGCAGTACTTC.

The rearrangement uses TRBV9 and TRBJ2-5, with 10 bases aligning to TRBD2. In germline, CDR1 is SGDLS, CDR2 YYNGEE. The V segment lost 7 bases and the J segment 2 bases; nucleotides outside the gene matches: 14. The CDR3 covers 17 residues. The CDR3 sequence is CASGVGLAGVGQETQYF. The CDR3 DNA reads as TGTGCCAGCGGTGTAGGGCTAGCGGGAGTGGGTCAAGAGACCCAGTACTTC.

The chain joins TRBV25-1 to TRBJ2-5; tentative D call: TRBD2 (5 bases). CDR3 size: 14 residues. Germline loops: CDR1 MGHDK, CDR2 SYGVNS. With 0 bases removed from V and 5 bases from J, the gap between germline ends came to 10 bases. The CDR3 protein is CASSEYRGSETQYF. CDR3 coding DNA: TGTGCCAGCAGTGAATATCGGGGAAGCGAGACCCAGTACTTC.

This chain uses TRBV28 with TRBJ2-1; a weak D match, TRBD2 (6 bases). The CDR3 has 14 residues. Germline V gives CDR1 MDHEN, CDR2 SYDVKM. The germline V and J ends were trimmed by 7 bases and 1 base, with 11 bases remaining between them. CDR3 DNA sequence: TGTGCCAGCACAGGACTACCTTCCTACAATGAGCAGTTCTTC. Protein sequence: CASTGLPSYNEQFF.